This paragraph covers one T cell receptor (beta chain) sequence. Its antigen is unknown. CDR1 and CDR2 from the germline V gene are SGHNT and YYREEE (reference sequence). There are 15 residues in the CDR3. V lost 4 bases, J lost 0 bases, and 5 bases stayed unmatched. The sample's time point: sample taken at primary tumor resection. Samples came from 72 TRACERx patients with untreated early-stage lung cancer. Unsorted whole RNA samples from tumor, nontumor lung or frozen PBMC were sequenced. TCRdb fed the 5' RACE reads into MiXCR, producing one record per CDR3 protein. The sample contains more than 4,000 distinct CDR3 sequences, 25% to 40% of which appear only once. The sample belongs to a study of spatial heterogeneity in lung cancer. Study at large: Counts of TCR transcripts in tumor regions tracked strongly with a T cell module score that came from matched bulk RNA-seq.

Points from the study as a whole: Intratumoral expanded alpha and beta TCR counts were found to track tumor mutation counts.

The source was lung tumor tissue, collected at surgery. The genes are TRBV5-4 and TRBJ2-7; 9 nucleotides match TRBD1. The TCR comes from a male donor with early-stage non-small cell lung cancer. The chain's CDR3 is CASSTNRGPSYEQYF. DNA for the CDR3: TGTGCCAGCAGCACAAACAGGGGGCCCTCCTACGAGCAGTACTTC.